This T cell receptor beta chain was documented in a study of cytomegalovirus exposure and HLA in healthy donors. The CDR3 is made up of 14 amino acids. Germline CDR1 and CDR2: MGHRA and YSYEKL. Trimming removed 1 base from V and 0 bases from J, with 6 bases in between. This clone appeared a few times. Its antigen is as yet unknown. Study results and caveats: For presence/absence analyses, sequencing depth was assumed to be roughly uniform across donors. TCR beta sequences reportedly predicted most subjects' HLA-A and HLA-B alleles accurately. The productive fraction for most TCR beta V segments was about 90% or about 30% in an earlier analysis.

PCR involved 60 Vbeta and 13 Jbeta primers. TCRdb's table, derived via immunoSEQ multiplex PCR, lists solely in-frame clones and lacks some. The repertoire consists of roughly 110,000 clones, with approximately 80% occurring once and the leading ten covering approximately 4.2%. The TCR sequence derives from a male donor in good health and CMV-seronegative. V gene TRBV4-1 combines with J gene TRBJ1-1; D is perhaps TRBD1 (6 bases). Material: PBMCs. For the CDR3, the DNA is TGCGCCAGCAGCCAAGGGGGGCTGAACACTGAAGCTTTCTTT. Translation: CASSQGGLNTEAFF.